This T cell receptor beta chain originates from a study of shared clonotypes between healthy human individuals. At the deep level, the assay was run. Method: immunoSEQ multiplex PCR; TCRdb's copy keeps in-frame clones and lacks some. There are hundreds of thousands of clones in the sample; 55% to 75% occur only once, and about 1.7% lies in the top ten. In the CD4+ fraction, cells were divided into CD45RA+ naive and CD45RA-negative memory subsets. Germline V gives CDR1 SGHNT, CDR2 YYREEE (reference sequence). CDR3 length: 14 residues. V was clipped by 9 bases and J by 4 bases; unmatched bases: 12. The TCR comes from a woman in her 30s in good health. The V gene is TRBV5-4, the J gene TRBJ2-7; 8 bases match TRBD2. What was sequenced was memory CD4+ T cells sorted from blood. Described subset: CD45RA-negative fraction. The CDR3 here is CATQDGRDSYEQYF. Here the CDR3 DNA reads TGTGCCACCCAAGACGGGAGGGATTCTTACGAGCAGTACTTC.